This entry describes one T cell receptor beta chain. The source of the sample is a study of blood T cell repertoires in COVID-19. The CDR3 length is 13 residues. CDR1 and CDR2 (germline): SGHAT, FQNNGV. V was clipped by 4 bases and J by 7 bases; unmatched bases: 2. Generated by immunoSEQ multiplex PCR, the TCRdb table keeps only in-frame clones and is missing some. This sample carries under 250,000 clones, around four fifths of them seen once, and the ten largest clones take approximately 6.3%. This clonotype originated in a woman aged 55-70 years with active or convalescent COVID-19. The sample comprised peripheral blood. This chain connects TRBV11-2 to TRBJ2-5; 11 bases line up with TRBD2. The CDR3 DNA is TGTGCCAGCAGCTCTGGACTAGCGGGGACCCAGTACTTC. The encoded protein is CASSSGLAGTQYF.